This TCR beta chain was sequenced during a study of T-cell memory formation after mild COVID-19. Study at large: TCR clusters largely stayed donor specific. Study-level points and caveats: Proof of SARS-CoV-2 specificity was absent for the second-wave clones that crested on day 37. Day 15 to 85 contracting clones showed balanced CD4/CD8; day 15 to 37 expanders favored CD4+.

TCRdb called the 5' RACE reads again in MiXCR, with one record for every CDR3 protein. The sample yields 84,000 or so distinct CDR3 sequences, more than 11% seen once. From germline, CDR1 is SQVTM and CDR2 ANQGSEA. The V gene end was trimmed by 0 bases and the J gene end by 3 bases; junction bases not matched to a gene: 8. The CDR3 is made up of 17 amino acids. Notes on this clonotype: The antigen remains undetermined.

The sequencing sample was made of PBMCs or a T cell subset sorted from them (not recorded which). The clonotype was recovered from an adult woman who had mild COVID-19 (a few samples of this study predate the infection). Cell type and time point are not known. V usage is TRBV29-1 and J usage is TRBJ2-1, with 10 nucleotides matching TRBD2. CDR3: CSVEDPSSGGVYNEQFF. The CDR3 DNA reads as TGCAGCGTTGAAGATCCGTCTAGCGGGGGCGTCTACAATGAGCAGTTCTTC.